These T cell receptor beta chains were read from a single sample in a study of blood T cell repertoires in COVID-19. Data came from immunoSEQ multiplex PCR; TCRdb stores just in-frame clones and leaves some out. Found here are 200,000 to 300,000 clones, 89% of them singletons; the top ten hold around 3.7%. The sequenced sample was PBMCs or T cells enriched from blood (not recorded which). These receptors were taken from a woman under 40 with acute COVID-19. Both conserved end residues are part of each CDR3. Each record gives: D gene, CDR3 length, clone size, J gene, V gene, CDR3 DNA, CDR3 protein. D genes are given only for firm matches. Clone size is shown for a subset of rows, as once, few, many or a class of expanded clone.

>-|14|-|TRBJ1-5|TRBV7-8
TGTGCCAGCAGCTTTGACACCTACAATCAGCCCCAGCATTTT
CASSFDTYNQPQHF
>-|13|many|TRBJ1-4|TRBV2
TGTGCCAGCAAGACAGGTAGTAACGAAAAACTGTTTTTT
CASKTGSNEKLFF
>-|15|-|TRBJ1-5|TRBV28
TGTGCCAGCAGTTCGCCAGGACAGCGCAATCAGCCCCAGCATTTT
CASSSPGQRNQPQHF
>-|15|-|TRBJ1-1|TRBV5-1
TGCGCCAGCAGTGTGAATGGCGGATTGAACACTGAAGCTTTCTTT
CASSVNGGLNTEAFF
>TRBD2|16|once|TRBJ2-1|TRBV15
TGTGCCACCAGCAGAGGGCTAGCGGCCTCCTACAATGAGCAGTTCTTC
CATSRGLAASYNEQFF
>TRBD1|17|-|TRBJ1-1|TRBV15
TGTGCCACCAGCGAAAGCCGGGACAGGGTTTGGATCACTGAAGCTTTCTTT
CATSESRDRVWITEAFF
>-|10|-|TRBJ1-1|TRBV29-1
TGCAGCGTTCAGAACACTGAAGCTTTCTTT
CSVQNTEAFF
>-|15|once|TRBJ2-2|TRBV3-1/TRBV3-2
TGTGCCAGCAGCCTGGGACTTTCGAACACCGGGGAGCTGTTTTTT
CASSLGLSNTGELFF
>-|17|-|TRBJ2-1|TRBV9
TGTGCCAGCAGCTCAATACCGACTCTTAGCTCCTACAATGAGCAGTTCTTC
CASSSIPTLSSYNEQFF
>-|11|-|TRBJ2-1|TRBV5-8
TGTGCCAGCAGCGTAAACAATGAGCAGTTCTTC
CASSVNNEQFF
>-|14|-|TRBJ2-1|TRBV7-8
TGTGCCAGCAGCTTACCAGGGACTGACAATGAGCAGTTCTTC
CASSLPGTDNEQFF
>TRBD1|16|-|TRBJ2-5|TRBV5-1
TGCGCCAGCAGCTTGACCTACACAGGGGGCGCGCAGACCCAGTACTTC
CASSLTYTGGAQTQYF
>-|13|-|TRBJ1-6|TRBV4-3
TGCGCCAGCAGCCAAGACAGCGGCCCACCCCTCCACTTT
CASSQDSGPPLHF
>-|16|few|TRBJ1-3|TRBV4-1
TGCGCCAGCAGCCAAGTCGGACAGCTCAGGGGAAACACCATATATTTT
CASSQVGQLRGNTIYF
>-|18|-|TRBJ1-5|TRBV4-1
TGCGCCAGCAGCCAAACCGACTTGGTTCAGATCGGAAATCAGCCCCAGCATTTT
CASSQTDLVQIGNQPQHF
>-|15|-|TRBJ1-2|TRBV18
TGTGCCAGCTCACCTAGATCCGAGGGCATCGATGGCTACACCTTC
CASSPRSEGIDGYTF
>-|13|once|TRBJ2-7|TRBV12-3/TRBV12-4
TGTGCCAGCAGTTTACGGGTCTCCTACGAGCAGTACTTC
CASSLRVSYEQYF
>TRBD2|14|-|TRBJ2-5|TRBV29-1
TGCAGCGCTACTAGCGGGGGGATGGTTGAGACCCAGTACTTC
CSATSGGMVETQYF
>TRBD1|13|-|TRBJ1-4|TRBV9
TGTGCCAGCAGCGGACAGGGGGGTGAAAAACTGTTTTTT
CASSGQGGEKLFF
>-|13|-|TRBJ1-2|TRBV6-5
TGTGCCAGCAGTTACGGGCGTACGGTTGGCTACACCTTC
CASSYGRTVGYTF
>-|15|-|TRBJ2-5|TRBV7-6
TGTGCCAGCAGCTTAATTGCGCAGGGCCAAGAGACCCAGTACTTC
CASSLIAQGQETQYF
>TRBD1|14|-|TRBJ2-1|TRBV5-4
TGTGCCAGCAGCAATAAAGACAGGGCCGGTGAGCAGTTCTTC
CASSNKDRAGEQFF
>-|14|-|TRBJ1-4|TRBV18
TGTGCCAGCTCACGAGGAGGGGCTAATGAAAAACTGTTTTTT
CASSRGGANEKLFF
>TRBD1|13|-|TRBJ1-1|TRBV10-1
TGCGCCAGCAGTGAATCAGGGGGCACTGAAGCTTTCTTT
CASSESGGTEAFF
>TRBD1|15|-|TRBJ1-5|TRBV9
TGTGCCCGATACGGGAGGGGGCGAGGCAATCAGCCCCAGCATTTT
CARYGRGRGNQPQHF
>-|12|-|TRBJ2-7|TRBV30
TGTGCCTACAAACAGGGTCCCTACGAGCAGTACTTC
CAYKQGPYEQYF
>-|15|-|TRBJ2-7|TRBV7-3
TGTGCCAGCAGCCTCGGGTCTTTACCCCCCTACGAGCAGTACTTC
CASSLGSLPPYEQYF
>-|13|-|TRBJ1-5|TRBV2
TGTGCCAGCAGTCCTGGCTGGAATCAGCCCCAGCATTTT
CASSPGWNQPQHF
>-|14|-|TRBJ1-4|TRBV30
TGTGCCTGGAGTGTGGGGGGGGTACATGAAAAACTGTTTTTT
CAWSVGGVHEKLFF
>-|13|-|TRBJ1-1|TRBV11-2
TGTGCCAGCAGCTTAGCACAGCACACTGAAGCTTTCTTT
CASSLAQHTEAFF
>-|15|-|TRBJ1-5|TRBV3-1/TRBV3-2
TGTGCCAGCAGCCAAGATGACAGCTCCAATCAGCCCCAGCATTTT
CASSQDDSSNQPQHF
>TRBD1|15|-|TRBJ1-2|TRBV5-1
TGCGCCAGCAGCCAATCACAGGGGGCAAGGTATGGCTACACCTTC
CASSQSQGARYGYTF
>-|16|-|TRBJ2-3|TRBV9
TGTGCCAGCAGCCCCCACTTTTCGACTAGCACAGATACGCAGTATTTT
CASSPHFSTSTDTQYF
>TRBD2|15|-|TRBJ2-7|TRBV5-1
TGCGCCAGCAGCTTGGGAATAGCGGGGGTTAGAGAGCAGTACTTC
CASSLGIAGVREQYF
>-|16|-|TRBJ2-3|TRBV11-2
TGTGCCAGCAGCTTAGGCGGGCAGGAGCACACAGATACGCAGTATTTT
CASSLGGQEHTDTQYF
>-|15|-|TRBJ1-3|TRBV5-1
TGCGCCAGCAGCCTTGACGGACAGTCTGGCGGCACCATATATTTT
CASSLDGQSGGTIYF
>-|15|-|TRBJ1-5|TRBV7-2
TGTGCCAGCAGCTTAGGGCGACAGAGCAATCAGCCCCAGCATTTT
CASSLGRQSNQPQHF
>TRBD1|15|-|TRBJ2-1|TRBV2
TGTGCCAGCAGGCCAAGGAGCGGGACAGGGAATGAGCAGTTCTTC
CASRPRSGTGNEQFF
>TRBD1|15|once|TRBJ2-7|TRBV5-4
TGTGCCAGCAGCCCAACCGGGACAGTTTTCTACGAGCAGTACTTC
CASSPTGTVFYEQYF
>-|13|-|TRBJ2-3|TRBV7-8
TGTGCCAGCAGCCCCATAGACACAGATACGCAGTATTTT
CASSPIDTDTQYF
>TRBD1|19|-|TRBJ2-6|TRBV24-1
TGTGCCACGGACCCCGGGACAGGGGTATCAGGCTCTGGGGCCAACGTCCTGACTTTC
CATDPGTGVSGSGANVLTF
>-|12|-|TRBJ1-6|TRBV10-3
TGTGCCATCAGCGGGGGGACTACACCCCTCCACTTT
CAISGGTTPLHF
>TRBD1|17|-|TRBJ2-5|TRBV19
TGTGCCAGTAGTATAGCCGCCGGGACAGTATACCAAGAGACCCAGTACTTC
CASSIAAGTVYQETQYF
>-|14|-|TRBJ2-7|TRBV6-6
TGTGCCAGCAGTTATGTGCTCAGCTCCTACGAGCAGTACTTC
CASSYVLSSYEQYF
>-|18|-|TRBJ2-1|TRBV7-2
TGTGCCAGCAGCTTAACAGGCCCCCGAAGTAGCTCCTACAATGAGCAGTTCTTC
CASSLTGPRSSSYNEQFF
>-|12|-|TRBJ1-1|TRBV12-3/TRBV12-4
TGTGCCAGCAGTCCGGGGTCTCCGGGTTCTTTCTTT
CASSPGSPGSFF
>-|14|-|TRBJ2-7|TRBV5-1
TGCGCCAGCAGCGCGGACAGCCAAGTCTACGAGCAGTACTTC
CASSADSQVYEQYF
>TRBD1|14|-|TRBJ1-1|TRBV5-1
TGCGCCAGCAGCTTTACAGGGGTCGGCACTGAAGCTTTCTTT
CASSFTGVGTEAFF
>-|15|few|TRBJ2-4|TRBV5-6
TGTGCCAGCAGCTCCCGAGGACGGGGGGCAGACATTCAGTACTTC
CASSSRGRGADIQYF
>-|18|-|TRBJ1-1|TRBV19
TGTGCCAGTAGTATAGACGGTTTCAGGGCCGCTGAAGAGACTGAAGCTTTCTTT
CASSIDGFRAAEETEAFF
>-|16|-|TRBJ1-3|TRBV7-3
TGTGCCAGCAGCTTAACGGGCGGGGACTCTGGAAACACCATATATTTT
CASSLTGGDSGNTIYF
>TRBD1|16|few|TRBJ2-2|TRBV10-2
TGCGCCAGCAGCGGGAAACAGGGGGCGAGAACCGGGGAGCTGTTTTTT
CASSGKQGARTGELFF
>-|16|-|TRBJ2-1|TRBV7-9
TGTGCCAGCAGCTCCCCAGGCCAGGGAGGGGGAAATGAGCAGTTCTTC
CASSSPGQGGGNEQFF
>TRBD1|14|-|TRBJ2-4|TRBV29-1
TGCAGCGTTGAAACAGGGGGAGGATCGGCCATTCAGTACTTC
CSVETGGGSAIQYF
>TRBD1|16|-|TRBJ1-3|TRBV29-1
TGCAGCGTTTCTCCTTATGGGACAGGATCTGGAAACACCATATATTTT
CSVSPYGTGSGNTIYF
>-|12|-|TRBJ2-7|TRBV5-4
TGTGCCAGCAGCTTACTGCCCGACGAGCAGTACTTC
CASSLLPDEQYF
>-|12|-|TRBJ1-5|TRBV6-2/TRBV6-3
TGTGCCAGCAGTTACACGGGTGGGCCCCAGCATTTT
CASSYTGGPQHF
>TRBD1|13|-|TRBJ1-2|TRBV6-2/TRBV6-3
TGTGCCAGCAGTCGGACAGGACTCCGTGGCTACACCTTC
CASSRTGLRGYTF
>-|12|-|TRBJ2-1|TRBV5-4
TGTGCCAGCAGCTTGGAGGCAGGCGAGCAGTTCTTC
CASSLEAGEQFF
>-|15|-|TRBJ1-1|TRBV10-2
TGCGCCAGCAGTGAGTCGACAACAGGAAACACTGAAGCTTTCTTT
CASSESTTGNTEAFF